This T cell receptor (beta chain) was captured in a study of human T cells and chemical hapten exposure. This clonotype was observed at least ten times. TCRdb used MiXCR to reprocess the RACE reads, holding one entry per CDR3 protein. The repertoire holds around 380,000 distinct CDR3 sequences, with 4.5% to 5.5% as singletons. In germline, CDR1 is SGHTA, CDR2 FQGNSA. V was clipped by 1 base and J by 3 bases; unmatched bases: 11. The CDR3 extends over 17 amino acids. The time point is: pre-sensitization, week 0. The treatment denotes: therapeutic diphenylcyclopropenone sensitization with weekly scalp DPC.

V gene TRBV7-2 combines with J gene TRBJ2-5; 7 positions match TRBD2. The specimen was whole blood, collected in connection with sensitization to the hapten diphenylcyclopropenone (DPC). This TCR was sampled from a woman younger than 30 with alopecia areata. Some clones in this sample may be carry-over from other donors' samples. CDR3 sequence (DNA): TGTGCCAGCAGCTTAGTTAGGGACTACCGGAGGGAAGAGACCCAGTACTTC. Protein product: CASSLVRDYRREETQYF.